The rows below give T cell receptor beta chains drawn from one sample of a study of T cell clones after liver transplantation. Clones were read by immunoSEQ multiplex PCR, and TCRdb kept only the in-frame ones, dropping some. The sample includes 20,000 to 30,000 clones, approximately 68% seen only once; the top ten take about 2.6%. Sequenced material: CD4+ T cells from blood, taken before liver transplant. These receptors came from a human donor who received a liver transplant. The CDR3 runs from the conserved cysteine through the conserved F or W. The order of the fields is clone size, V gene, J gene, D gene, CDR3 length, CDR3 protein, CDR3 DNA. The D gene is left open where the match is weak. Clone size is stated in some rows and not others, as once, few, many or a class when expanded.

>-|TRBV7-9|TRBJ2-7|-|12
CASGDGSYEQYF
TGTGCCAGCGGGGATGGGTCCTACGAGCAGTACTTC
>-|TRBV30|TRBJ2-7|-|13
CAWSGQSSYEQYF
TGTGCCTGGAGTGGTCAGAGCTCCTACGAGCAGTACTTC
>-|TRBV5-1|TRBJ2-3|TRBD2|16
CASSPGLASSTDTQYF
TGCGCCAGCAGCCCCGGACTAGCGTCAAGCACAGATACGCAGTATTTT
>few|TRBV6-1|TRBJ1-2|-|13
CASRSGLGYGYTF
TGTGCCAGCAGGTCCGGGCTGGGGTATGGCTACACCTTC
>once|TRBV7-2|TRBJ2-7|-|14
CASSPGLSSYEQYF
TGTGCCAGCAGCCCAGGCCTCTCTTCCTACGAGCAGTACTTC
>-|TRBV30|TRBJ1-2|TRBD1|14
CACHYTGADYGYTF
TGTGCCTGTCATTATACAGGGGCGGATTATGGCTACACCTTC
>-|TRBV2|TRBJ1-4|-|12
CASSAQGVKLFF
TGTGCCAGCAGTGCACAGGGTGTAAAACTGTTTTTT
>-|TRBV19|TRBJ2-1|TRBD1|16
CASSIGGQGAYNEQFF
TGTGCCAGTAGTATAGGCGGACAGGGGGCCTACAATGAGCAGTTCTTC
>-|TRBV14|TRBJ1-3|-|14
CASSPRLAGNTIYF
TGTGCCAGCAGCCCCCGTTTGGCTGGAAACACCATATATTTT
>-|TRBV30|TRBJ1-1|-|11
CATFLNTEAFF
TGTGCCACCTTTCTGAACACTGAAGCTTTCTTT